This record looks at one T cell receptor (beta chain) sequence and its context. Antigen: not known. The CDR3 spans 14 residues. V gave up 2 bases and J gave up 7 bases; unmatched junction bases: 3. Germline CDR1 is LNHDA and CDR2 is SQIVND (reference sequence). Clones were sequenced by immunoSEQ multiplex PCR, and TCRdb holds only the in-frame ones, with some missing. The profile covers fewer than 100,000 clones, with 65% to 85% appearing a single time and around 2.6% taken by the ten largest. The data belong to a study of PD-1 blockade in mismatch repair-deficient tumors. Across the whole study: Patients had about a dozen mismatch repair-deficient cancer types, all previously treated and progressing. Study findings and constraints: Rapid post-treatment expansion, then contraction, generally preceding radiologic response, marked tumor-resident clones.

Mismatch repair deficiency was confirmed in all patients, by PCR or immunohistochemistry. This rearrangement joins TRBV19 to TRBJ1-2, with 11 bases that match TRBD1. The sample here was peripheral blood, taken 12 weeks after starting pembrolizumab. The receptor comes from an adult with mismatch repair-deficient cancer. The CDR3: CASSISGQGAGYTF. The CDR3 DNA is TGTGCCAGTAGTATATCCGGACAGGGGGCTGGCTACACCTTC.